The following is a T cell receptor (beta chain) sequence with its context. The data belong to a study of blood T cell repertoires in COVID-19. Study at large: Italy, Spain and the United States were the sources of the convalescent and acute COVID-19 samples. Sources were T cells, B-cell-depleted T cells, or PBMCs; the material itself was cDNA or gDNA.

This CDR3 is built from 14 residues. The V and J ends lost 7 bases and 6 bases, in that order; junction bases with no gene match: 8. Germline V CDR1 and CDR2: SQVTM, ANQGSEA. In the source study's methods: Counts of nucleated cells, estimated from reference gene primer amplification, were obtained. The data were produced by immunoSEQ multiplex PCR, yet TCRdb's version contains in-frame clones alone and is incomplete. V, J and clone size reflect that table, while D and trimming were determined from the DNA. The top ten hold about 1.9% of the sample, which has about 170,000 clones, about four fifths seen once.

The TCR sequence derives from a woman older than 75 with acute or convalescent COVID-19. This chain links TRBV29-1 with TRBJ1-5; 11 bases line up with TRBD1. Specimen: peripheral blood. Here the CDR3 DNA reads TGCAGCGCAGCCGGACAGGGGGCCGGTCAGCCCCAGCATTTT. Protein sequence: CSAAGQGAGQPQHF.